A single sample is the source of the 17 T cell receptor beta chains below, sequenced in a study of cytomegalovirus exposure and HLA in healthy donors (dated by TCRdb to about 2017). Libraries came from the immunoSEQ multiplex PCR assay. For the multiplex PCR, a mixture combining 60 forward primers for TCR Vbeta segments and 13 reverse primers for TCR Jbeta segments was used. The immuneACCESS repertoire file appears here via TCRdb, limited to in-frame rearrangements. These files lack a portion of the clones; in checked studies, under half of the deficit traces to unresolved V genes, and the cause of the others is not known. For this sample there are 90,000 to 150,000 clones; about 85% appear just once. 0.2% to 0.25% of the sample lies in the top ten. The specimen was PBMCs. Every receptor here comes from a man in his forties or fifties in good health and CMV-seronegative.

The chain couples TRBV28 to TRBJ2-3; 8 bases line up with TRBD2. CDR1 is MDHEN, CDR2 SYDVKM, per germline. The CDR3 is 15 amino acids. The junction had 5 bases not matched to a gene; V was cut back by 4 bases and J by 2 bases. The CDR3 region has the DNA TGTGCCAGCAGTTGGGTAGCGGGGAACACAGATACGCAGTATTTT. It encodes CASSWVAGNTDTQYF.

This chain uses TRBV28 with TRBJ1-2, with a possible D match to TRBD1 (6 bases). The CDR3 contains 14 residues. Between the trimmed V and J ends, which lost 6 bases and 4 bases, there was a span of 15 bases. Germline CDR1 and CDR2: MDHEN and SYDVKM. In nucleotides, the CDR3 is TGTGCCAGCAGCCACCGCCAGGGGTTCTATGGCTACACCTTC. Its translation is CASSHRQGFYGYTF.

V is TRBV2 and J is TRBJ2-7; 9 nucleotides match TRBD1. The CDR3 consists of 12 residues. The ends lost 7 bases at V and 6 bases at J; junction bases unmatched: 4. CDR1 is SNHLY and CDR2 is FYNNEI in the germline V gene. The CDR3 region is CASTRQGGEQYF. The DNA for the CDR3 is TGTGCCAGCACGAGACAGGGGGGCGAGCAGTACTTC.

The chain's CDR3 is CASSPTDNEQFF. CDR3 DNA sequence: TGTGCCAGCAGCCCTACGGACAATGAGCAGTTCTTC. The rearrangement links TRBV7-2 to TRBJ2-1; D not resolved. Trimming cost V 5 bases and J 5 bases, with 7 bases left between them. This CDR3 is 12 amino acids long. Germline V gene data show CDR1 as SGHTA and CDR2 as FQGNSA.

V and J are TRBV27 and TRBJ2-5; no firm D call. Germline assignment: CDR1 MNHEY and CDR2 SMNVEV (reference sequence). The length of the CDR3 is 13 residues. V lost 3 bases to trimming and J lost 3 bases, with 8 bases between them. CDR3 in DNA: TGTGCCAGCAGTTTTTTTCGGGAAGAGACCCAGTACTTC. It codes for CASSFFREETQYF.

This clone showed up just a few times. The V gene is TRBV7-3, the J gene TRBJ2-3; 8 nucleotides agree with TRBD2. J was trimmed by 2 bases and V by 5 bases; bases with no gene match: 12. The CDR3 is 17 residues long. Germline V gene lookup returns CDR1 SGHTA and CDR2 FQGTGA. The chain's CDR3 is CASSPSGAGGPTDTQYF. The CDR3 DNA reads TGTGCCAGCAGCCCATCGGGGGCGGGGGGCCCCACAGATACGCAGTATTTT.

The V gene is TRBV19, the J gene TRBJ2-5; 9 bases match TRBD1. This CDR3 is built from 15 residues. CDR1 and CDR2 (germline): LNHDA, SQIVND (reference sequence). V lost 4 bases and J lost 5; bases outside the gene matches: 8. CDR3 in amino acids: CASSTGTGQGETQYF. In DNA form, the CDR3 reads TGTGCCAGTAGTACCGGGACAGGGCAGGGGGAGACCCAGTACTTC. Full variable domain (remainder filled in from reference TRBV19 and TRBJ2-5): DGGITQSPKYLFRKEGQNVTLSCEQNLNHDAMYWYRQDPGQGLRLIYYSQIVNDFQKGDIAEGYSVSREKKESFPLTVTSAQKNPTAFYLCASSTGTGQGETQYFGPGTRLLVL.

The gene calls are TRBV27 and TRBJ2-5; 9 nucleotides match TRBD2. The J call may not be correct, given that the DNA end is closer to TRBJ2-7. Germline CDR1 MNHEY, CDR2 SMNVEV (reference sequence). The CDR3 has 15 residues. CDR3 amino acids: CASSSETSGTYEQYF. The CDR3 nucleotides are TGTGCCAGCAGCTCAGAGACTAGCGGTACCTACGAGCAGTACTTC.

The V call is TRBV9, the J call TRBJ2-3, with 12 bases identical to TRBD2. This CDR3 has 17 amino acids. The germline V gene encodes CDR1 SGDLS and CDR2 YYNGEE. V was clipped by 3 bases and J by 6 bases; unmatched bases: 11. In DNA form, the CDR3 reads TGTGCCAGCAGCGCGGATGGGACTAGCGGGCGGGTGGATACGCAGTATTTT. Residues: CASSADGTSGRVDTQYF.

CDR3 DNA: TGTGCCAGCAGCTTGATTGAGAGCTTAGAAGCTTTCTTT. Its translation is CASSLIESLEAFF. The V and J genes are TRBV7-2 and TRBJ1-1; D is unclear. V gave up 3 bases and J gave up 8 bases, with 13 bases separating them. CDR1 SGHTA and CDR2 FQGNSA come from the germline V gene. The CDR3 sequence is 13 residues long.

The V and J genes are TRBV7-2 and TRBJ2-5; 7 bases agree with TRBD1. The CDR3 contains 16 residues. J lost 5 bases, V lost 0 bases, and 9 bases had no gene match. The V gene's germline CDR1 is SGHTA and CDR2 FQGNSA. CDR3 coding DNA: TGTGCCAGCAGCTTAGCAGGCAGGGGGTCTGAGGAGACCCAGTACTTC. As protein: CASSLAGRGSEETQYF. Variable domain in full (rest from reference TRBV7-2 and TRBJ2-5): GAGVSQSPSNKVTEKGKDVELRCDPISGHTALYWYRQSLGQGLEFLIYFQGNSAPDKSGLPSDRFSAERTGGSVSTLTIQRTQQEDSAVYLCASSLAGRGSEETQYFGPGTRLLVL.

The chain employs TRBV4-1 and TRBJ2-7; maybe TRBD2 (6 bases). V was clipped by 6 bases and J by 3 bases, with 21 bases between them. Germline lookup yields CDR1 MGHRA and CDR2 YSYEKL. CDR3 size: 16 residues. CDR3 residues: CASSYGHRGGVYEQYF. DNA of the CDR3: TGCGCCAGCAGTTATGGGCACCGAGGCGGGGTCTACGAGCAGTACTTC.

The chain has TRBV7-3 and TRBJ1-1, with 8 bases aligning to TRBD1. The CDR3 is 16 residues long. Germline V CDR1 and CDR2: SGHTA, FQGTGA. The V and J ends lost 6 bases and 0 bases, in that order; junction bases with no gene match: 9. Written as DNA, the CDR3 is TGTGCCAGCAGTACTTTCGGGACAGGTCTGAACACTGAAGCTTTCTTT. Translation gives CASSTFGTGLNTEAFF.

The J gene is TRBJ1-2, the V gene TRBV9, with 9 bases aligning to TRBD1. V lost 3 bases and J lost 8; bases outside the gene matches: 8. CDR3 length: 14 residues. CDR1 and CDR2 (germline): SGDLS, YYNGEE. CDR3 residues: CASSGLQGAGGYTF. DNA for the CDR3: TGTGCCAGCAGCGGATTACAGGGGGCAGGAGGCTACACCTTC. Full variable domain (remainder filled in from reference TRBV9 and TRBJ1-2): DSGVTQTPKHLITATGQRVTLRCSPRSGDLSVYWYQQSLDQGLQFLIQYYNGEERAKGNILERFSAQQFPDLHSELNLSSLELGDSALYFCASSGLQGAGGYTFGSGTRLTVV.

The chain links TRBV28 to TRBJ1-2; D gene unclear. Per the germline V gene, CDR1 is MDHEN and CDR2 is SYDVKM. V lost 6 bases and J lost 2, with 10 bases in between. This CDR3 is 13 amino acids long. The CDR3 is CASSPFPNYGYTF. For the CDR3, the DNA is TGTGCCAGCAGCCCTTTCCCCAACTATGGCTACACCTTC.

The V and J genes are TRBV18 and TRBJ2-2, with 11 bases aligning to TRBD2. Per germline, CDR1 KGHSH and CDR2 LQKENI. With 1 base clipped from V and 2 bases from J, the junction kept 9 bases outside the gene matches. The CDR3 consists of 19 residues. In DNA, the CDR3 is TGTGCCAGCTCACCACTACCGGGACTAGCGGTAATAAACACCGGGGAGCTGTTTTTT. This codes for CASSPLPGLAVINTGELFF.

The V and J genes are TRBV6-6 and TRBJ1-1; D is perhaps TRBD1 (5 bases). Germline V gene data show CDR1 as MNHNY and CDR2 as SVGAGI (reference sequence). This CDR3 is built from 13 residues. V lost 2 bases, J lost 3 bases, and 7 bases lay in between. The CDR3 DNA reads TGTGCCAGCAGTTACCAAGGGGACACTGAAGCTTTCTTT. Translation gives CASSYQGDTEAFF.